One sample yielded the 14 T cell receptor beta chains listed below, sequenced in a study of blood T cell repertoires in COVID-19. TCRdb's copy holds only in-frame clones and misses some; the assay was immunoSEQ multiplex PCR. Seen here are about 480,000 clones, 85% to 90% observed once, and the top ten hold roughly 8%. The source material was peripheral blood. These receptors were obtained from a woman aged 45-65 years with COVID-19, enrolled during active disease.

This chain links TRBV6-5 with TRBJ2-1; TRBD2 aligns across 8 bases. Germline V gene sequence: CDR1 MNHEY, CDR2 SVGAGI. Losses at the gene ends were 6 bases for V and 6 bases for J; bases not matched to a gene: 7. CDR3 length: 14 amino acids. This chain's CDR3 is CASRQGLALNEQFF. The CDR3 nucleotides read TGTGCCAGCAGACAAGGACTAGCTCTCAATGAGCAGTTCTTC.

The rearrangement links TRBV5-6 to TRBJ1-4, with no clear D. Germline V gene lookup returns CDR1 SGHDT and CDR2 YYEEEE. The CDR3 length is 15 residues. Trimming shortened V by 6 bases and J by 8 bases, and 20 bases separated the two germline ends. The CDR3 loop reads CASNRRGPALEKLFF. Written as DNA, the CDR3 is TGTGCCAGCAATCGTCGGGGTCCGGCCCTAGAAAAACTGTTTTTT.

This chain joins TRBV6-5 and TRBJ1-2, with D perhaps matching TRBD1 (6 bases). The CDR3 runs to 16 residues. Per germline, CDR1 MNHEY and CDR2 SVGAGI. Trimming left V 0 bases short and J 3 bases short, with 14 bases between. This CDR3 reads CASSYSGGPFYYGYTF. CDR3 DNA sequence: TGTGCCAGCAGTTACTCCGGGGGGCCGTTCTACTATGGCTACACCTTC.

This chain joins TRBV6-1 and TRBJ1-1, with 8 bases aligning to TRBD1. This CDR3 has 16 residues. Germline CDR1 reads MNHNS; CDR2 reads SASEGT. V gave up 2 bases and J gave up 0 bases; unmatched junction bases: 5. CDR3 bases: TGTGCCAGCAGTGAACAGACAGGGGTCATGAACACTGAAGCTTTCTTT. This gives the protein CASSEQTGVMNTEAFF.

The chain employs TRBV18 and TRBJ2-7, with 9 bases fitting TRBD2. From germline, CDR1 is KGHSH and CDR2 LQKENI. The CDR3 sequence is 14 residues long. J gave up 4 bases and V 0 bases, and 1 base lay outside the gene matches. CDR3 sequence reads: CASSPPGLAYEQYF. The CDR3 DNA reads TGTGCCAGCTCACCACCGGGACTAGCTTACGAGCAGTACTTC.

This sequence joins TRBV6-5 and TRBJ1-2; unclear D gene. V dropped 6 bases and J dropped 8 bases, with 7 bases sitting between them. Germline-derived CDR1 and CDR2 are MNHEY and SVGAGI. The CDR3 covers 10 residues. The CDR3 spells CASSLQGYTF. The CDR3 nucleotides are TGTGCCAGCAGCTTACAGGGCTACACCTTC.

V usage is TRBV5-1 and J usage is TRBJ2-2, with no clear D. This CDR3 contains 14 residues. CDR1 SGHRS and CDR2 YFSETQ come from the germline V gene. Trimming left V 0 bases short and J 3 bases short, with 6 bases between. The CDR3 sequence: CASSLVADTGELFF. CDR3 bases: TGCGCCAGCAGCTTGGTGGCAGACACCGGGGAGCTGTTTTTT.

This clone was counted a single time. This chain joins TRBV11-2 and TRBJ1-1; D might be TRBD1 (5 bases). The CDR3 totals 14 residues. V was cut by 2 bases and J by 0 bases, with 7 bases left in between. Germline CDR1 reads SGHAT; CDR2 reads FQNNGV. CDR3: CASSLQGMNTEAFF. Here the CDR3 DNA reads TGTGCCAGCAGCTTACAGGGAATGAACACTGAAGCTTTCTTT.

This chain links TRBV24-1 with TRBJ2-5, with 14 bases aligning to TRBD2. The ends lost 4 bases at V and 5 bases at J; junction bases unmatched: 5. Germline V CDR1 and CDR2: KGHDR, SFDVKD. The CDR3 contains 16 residues. In nucleotides, the CDR3 is TGTGCCACCAGTGACCGGACTAGCGGGGGGTACGAGACCCAGTACTTC. Protein: CATSDRTSGGYETQYF.

The chain recombines TRBV6-1 with TRBJ2-6; TRBD1 matches at 8 bases. The CDR3 consists of 19 residues. CDR1 MNHNS and CDR2 SASEGT come from the germline V gene. V was pared by 4 bases and J by 0 bases, with 11 bases of the junction left unmatched. CDR3 DNA: TGTGCCAGCAGTGCCTCCAGGGGGCGCCTATACTCTGGGGCCAACGTCCTGACTTTC. Its translation is CASSASRGRLYSGANVLTF.

The chain is built from TRBV13 and TRBJ1-2; 9 positions agree with TRBD1. V was pared by 5 bases and J by 2 bases, with 3 bases of the junction left unmatched. Germline loops: CDR1 PRHDT, CDR2 FYEKMQ (reference sequence). The CDR3 extends over 14 amino acids. CDR3 residues: CASSGDRGNYGYTF. In nucleotides, the CDR3 is TGTGCCAGCAGCGGCGACAGGGGGAACTATGGCTACACCTTC.

In DNA form, the CDR3 reads TGTGCCAGCAGTACCACTCCGGGACTATCCTATGGCTACACCTTC. It yields the protein CASSTTPGLSYGYTF. This chain joins TRBV28 and TRBJ1-2, with D perhaps matching TRBD1 (5 bases). With 5 bases removed from V and 4 bases from J, the gap between germline ends came to 17 bases. The CDR3 totals 15 residues. Germline assignment: CDR1 MDHEN and CDR2 SYDVKM.

V and J are TRBV12-3 or TRBV12-4 and TRBJ1-3, with D tentatively TRBD1 (6 bases). The CDR3 is made up of 13 amino acids. V was shortened by 5 bases and J by 12 bases, with 17 bases between the two germline ends. The CDR3 region has the DNA TGTGCCAGCAGTCCAAGGGGGACGGGGAGCATATATTTT. This sequence encodes CASSPRGTGSIYF.

The chain couples TRBV7-8 to TRBJ1-3; no firm D call. The CDR3 is 16 amino acids. V was shortened by 5 bases and J by 0 bases, with 14 bases between the two germline ends. Germline V gene data show CDR1 as SGHVS and CDR2 as FQNEAQ. The CDR3, as DNA: TGTGCCAGCAGCCCCCGTGCCCAGGACTCTGGAAACACCATATATTTT. It codes for CASSPRAQDSGNTIYF.